This TCR beta chain was recovered during a study of CD8+ T cells in alopecia areata (dated by TCRdb to about 2018). Background on the whole study: The treated patients, all with moderate-to-severe alopecia areata, were enrolled in an open-label pilot trial of oral tofacitinib given at 5 to 10 mg twice daily. Tofacitinib was administered for 6 to 18 months, and 6 months of follow-up off drug were then conducted to assess delayed response and recurrence. Disease severity in treated patients was measured with the SALT score, which quantifies the percentage of affected scalp surface area. In both human patients and the C3H/HeJ mouse model, the study applied high-throughput TCRbeta sequencing to look at T cell clonal expansion in alopecia areata. In humans, TCRbeta sequencing was performed on scalp tissue and on sorted CD4+ and CD8+ peripheral blood T cells from healthy controls and from patients with patchy or totalis/universalis alopecia areata. Biopsies were taken from tofacitinib-treated patients at baseline and again at 4 and 24 weeks into treatment, and several of those patients also had a later scalp biopsy. Clonality in the scalp was compared among normal scalp (n=4), patchy alopecia areata scalp (n=8), and alopecia totalis/universalis scalp (n=8). RNA came from the PAXgene miRNA kit for fixed scalp, the miRNeasy kit for PBMCs, and the RNeasy kit for mouse skin. immunoSEQ multiplex PCR using 35 Vbeta forward primers and 13 Jbeta reverse primers was used to amplify TCRbeta CDR3 regions.

In its sample, this clone was seen a few times. Its antigen remains unidentified. Base qualities are not provided; no much larger clone lies one nucleotide away. Findings and caveats that apply to the study as a whole: With tofacitinib, both scalp clonality and the number of expanded CD8+ clones among the top 100 scalp clones went down significantly. Higher clonality and more expanded CD8+ clones were observed in lesional scalp than in normal scalp, particularly in alopecia totalis/universalis, a finding suggestive of antigenic drive. TCR sequences shared between patients were less clear than in mice, possibly partly because of HLA diversity in the patient population. The treated cohort was small, with a single nonresponder, so links between baseline CD8+ expansion and response need larger studies. Unlike mouse skin, where gammadelta T cells dominate, normal human skin contains resident alphabeta T cells that get sequenced too, which complicates analysis of the scalp TCR repertoire. During tofacitinib treatment, many expanded lesional clones remained in scalp and blood, and this persistence may partly explain relapse after treatment is stopped.

Library preparation employed the immunoSEQ multiplex PCR assay. To provide template for TCR sequencing, every sample had RNA extracted and reverse transcribed into cDNA. SuperScript III was used for first-strand cDNA synthesis, primed with a 2:1 mix of oligo-dT and random hexamers. A synthetic immune receptor repertoire was used to gauge amplification bias, and whatever bias remained was removed computationally. As for how the authors treated the data: After raw reads were preprocessed to remove errors, the CDR3 was defined following IMGT conventions as running from the conserved cysteine to phenylalanine. Clonality was computed by normalizing Shannon entropy by log2 of the number of productive unique TCRs and subtracting the result from 1. Whether scalp clones were CD4 or CD8 was inferred by matching scalp TCRbeta sequences against CD4 and CD8 repertoires sorted from blood. TCRdb retrieved this table from immuneACCESS and kept in-frame rearrangements only. Not all clones are present; in checked studies, unresolved V genes account for under half, and no reason is known for the remainder. For V, J and clone size, that table is used; D and trimming come from the DNA. Recorded for this sample are about 200,000 clones; less than 45% of them occurred a single time. Roughly 0.45% of the sample rests with the top ten.

The germline V gene (reference sequence) specifies GTSNPN as CDR1 and SVGIG as CDR2. Trimming leaves V shorter by 4 bases and J shorter by 0 bases, with the junction holding 15 bases beyond the gene matches. CDR3 length: 19 amino acids, cysteine to phenylalanine. Solely the CDR3 DNA is kept, with 57 bases framed from the first base. Read against the paper, the sample's treatment or condition label means: oral pan-JAK inhibitor, 5-10 mg twice daily. Lesional scalp punch biopsies and peripheral blood were collected from alopecia areata patients. After PBMCs were isolated by density centrifugation and stained for CD3, CD4 and CD8, a FACSAria was used to sort CD4+ and CD8+ T cells.

Recombination linked TRBV30 to TRBJ2-6; TRBD1 fits 7 bases in the junction. The specimen was CD4+ T cells sorted from blood, collected at week 34, from a patient treated with tofacitinib. This TCR came from a human donor with alopecia areata. Here the CDR3 is given as CAWKVARSRGLSGANVLTF. The DNA reads TGTGCCTGGAAGGTCGCCCGAAGTAGGGGGCTCTCTGGGGCCAACGTCCTGACTTTC.